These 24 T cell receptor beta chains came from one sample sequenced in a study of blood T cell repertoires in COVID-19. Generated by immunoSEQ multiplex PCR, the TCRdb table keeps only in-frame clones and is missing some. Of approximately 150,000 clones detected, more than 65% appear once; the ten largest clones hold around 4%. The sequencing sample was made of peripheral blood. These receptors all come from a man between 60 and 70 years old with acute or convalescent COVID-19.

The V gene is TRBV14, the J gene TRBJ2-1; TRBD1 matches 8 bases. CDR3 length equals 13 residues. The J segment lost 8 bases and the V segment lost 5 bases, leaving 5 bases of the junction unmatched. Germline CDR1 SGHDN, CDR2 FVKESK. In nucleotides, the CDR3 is TGTGCCAGCAGCTTCGCAGGGGGCGATGAGCAGTTCTTC. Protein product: CASSFAGGDEQFF.

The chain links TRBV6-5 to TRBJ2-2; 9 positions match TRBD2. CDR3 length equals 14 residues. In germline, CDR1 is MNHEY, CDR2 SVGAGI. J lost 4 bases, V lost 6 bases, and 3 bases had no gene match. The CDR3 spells CASRTSGRTGELFF. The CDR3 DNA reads TGTGCCAGCAGGACTAGCGGACGCACCGGGGAGCTGTTTTTT.

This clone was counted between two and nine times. The CDR3 nucleotides are TGTGCCAGCAGTCGGGGGGGACAGGGCCAAGAGACCCAGTACTTC. It encodes CASSRGGQGQETQYF. V usage is TRBV28 and J usage is TRBJ2-5, with D maybe TRBD1 (9 bases). The germline V gene has CDR1 MDHEN and CDR2 SYDVKM. V lost 5 bases to trimming and J lost 1 base, with 14 bases between them. The CDR3 sequence is 15 residues long.

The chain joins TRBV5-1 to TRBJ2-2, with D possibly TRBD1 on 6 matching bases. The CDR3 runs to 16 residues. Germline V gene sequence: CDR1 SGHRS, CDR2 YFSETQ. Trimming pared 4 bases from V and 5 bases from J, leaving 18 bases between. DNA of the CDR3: TGCGCCAGCAGCCCGTGGTCAGGGGCTACAACCGGGGAGCTGTTTTTT. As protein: CASSPWSGATTGELFF.

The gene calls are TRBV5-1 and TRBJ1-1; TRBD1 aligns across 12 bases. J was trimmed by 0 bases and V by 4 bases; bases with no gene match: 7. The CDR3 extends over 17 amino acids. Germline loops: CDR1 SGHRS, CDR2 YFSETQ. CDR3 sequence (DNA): TGCGCCAGCAGCGAGGCCGGGACAGGGGGCCTGAACACTGAAGCTTTCTTT. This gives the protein CASSEAGTGGLNTEAFF.

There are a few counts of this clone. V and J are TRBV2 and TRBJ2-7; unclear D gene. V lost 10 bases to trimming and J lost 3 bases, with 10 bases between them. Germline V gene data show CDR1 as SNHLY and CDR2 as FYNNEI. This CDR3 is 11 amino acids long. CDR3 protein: CATSVRYEQYF. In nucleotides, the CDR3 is TGTGCCACCAGCGTTCGCTACGAGCAGTACTTC.

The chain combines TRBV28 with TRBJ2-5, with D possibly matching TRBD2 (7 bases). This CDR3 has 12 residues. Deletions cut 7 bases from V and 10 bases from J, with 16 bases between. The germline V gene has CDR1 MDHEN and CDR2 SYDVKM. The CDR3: CASTTPAGHQYF. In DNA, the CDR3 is TGTGCCAGCACCACCCCAGCGGGACACCAGTACTTC. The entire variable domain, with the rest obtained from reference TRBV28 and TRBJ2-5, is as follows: DVKVTQSSRYLVKRTGEKVFLECVQDMDHENMFWYRQDPGLGLRLIYFSYDVKMKEKGDIPEGYSVSREKKERFSLILESASTNQTSMYLCASTTPAGHQYFGPGTRLLVL.

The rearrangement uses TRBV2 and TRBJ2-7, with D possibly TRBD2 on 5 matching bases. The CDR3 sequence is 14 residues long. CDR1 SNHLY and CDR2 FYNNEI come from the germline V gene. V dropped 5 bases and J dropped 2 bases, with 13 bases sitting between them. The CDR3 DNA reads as TGTGCCAGCAGTCGGACTTCCGAAGCCTACGAGCAGTACTTC. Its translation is CASSRTSEAYEQYF.

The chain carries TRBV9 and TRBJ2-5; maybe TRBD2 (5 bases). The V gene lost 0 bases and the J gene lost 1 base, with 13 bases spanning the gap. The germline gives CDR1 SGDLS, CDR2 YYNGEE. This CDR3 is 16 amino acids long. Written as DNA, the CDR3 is TGTGCCAGCAGCGTAGCCCCCACAGCGGCCCAAGAGACCCAGTACTTC. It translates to CASSVAPTAAQETQYF.

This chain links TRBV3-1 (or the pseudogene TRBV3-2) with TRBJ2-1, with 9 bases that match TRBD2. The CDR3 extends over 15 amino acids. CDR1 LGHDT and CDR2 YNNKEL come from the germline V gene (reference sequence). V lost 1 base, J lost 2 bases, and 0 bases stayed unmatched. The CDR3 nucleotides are TGTGCCAGCAGCCAAGCTAGCGGGGCCTACAATGAGCAGTTCTTC. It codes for CASSQASGAYNEQFF.

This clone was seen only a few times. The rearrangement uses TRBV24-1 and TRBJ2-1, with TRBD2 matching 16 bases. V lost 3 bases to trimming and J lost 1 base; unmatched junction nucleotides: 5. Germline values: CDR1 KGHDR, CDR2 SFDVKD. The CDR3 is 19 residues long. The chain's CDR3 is CATSDPGLAGGPSYNEQFF. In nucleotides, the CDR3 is TGTGCCACCAGTGATCCGGGACTAGCGGGAGGGCCTTCCTACAATGAGCAGTTCTTC.

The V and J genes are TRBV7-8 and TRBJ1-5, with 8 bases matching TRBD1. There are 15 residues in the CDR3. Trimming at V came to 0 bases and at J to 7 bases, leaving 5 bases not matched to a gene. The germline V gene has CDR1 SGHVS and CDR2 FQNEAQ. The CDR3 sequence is CASSLAAGGWQPQHF. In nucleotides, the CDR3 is TGTGCCAGCAGCTTAGCCGCAGGGGGCTGGCAGCCCCAGCATTTT.

This CDR3 reads CASSPSRVPYGYTF. CDR3 coding DNA: TGTGCCAGCAGCCCCAGTCGGGTCCCCTATGGCTACACCTTC. The chain combines TRBV28 with TRBJ1-2, with D uncertain. CDR1 and CDR2 (germline): MDHEN, SYDVKM. The CDR3 totals 14 residues. Trimming shortened V by 6 bases and J by 4 bases, and 15 bases separated the two germline ends.

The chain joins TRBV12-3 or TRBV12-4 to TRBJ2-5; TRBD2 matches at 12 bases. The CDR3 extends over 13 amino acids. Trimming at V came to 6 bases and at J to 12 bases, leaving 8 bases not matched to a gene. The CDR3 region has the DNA TGTGCCAGCAGCCCAGGACTAGCGGGAAGGGAGTACTTC. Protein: CASSPGLAGREYF.

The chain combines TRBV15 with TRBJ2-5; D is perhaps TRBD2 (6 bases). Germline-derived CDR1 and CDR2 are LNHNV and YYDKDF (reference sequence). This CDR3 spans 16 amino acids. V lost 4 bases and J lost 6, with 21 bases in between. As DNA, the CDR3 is TGTGCCACCAGCACCGGTCCCCCGGGAGATAGGAAGACCCAGTACTTC. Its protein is CATSTGPPGDRKTQYF.

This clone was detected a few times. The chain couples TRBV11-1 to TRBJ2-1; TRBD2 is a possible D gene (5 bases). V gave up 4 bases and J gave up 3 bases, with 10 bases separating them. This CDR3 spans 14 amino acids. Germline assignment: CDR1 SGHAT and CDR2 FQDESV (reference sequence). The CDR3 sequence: CASSYRGNYNEQFF. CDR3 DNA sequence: TGTGCCAGCAGCTATCGGGGAAACTACAATGAGCAGTTCTTC.

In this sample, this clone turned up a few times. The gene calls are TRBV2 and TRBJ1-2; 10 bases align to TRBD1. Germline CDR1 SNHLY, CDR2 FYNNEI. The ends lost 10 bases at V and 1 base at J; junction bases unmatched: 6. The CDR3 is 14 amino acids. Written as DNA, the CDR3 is TGTGCCATCCCGGGACAGGGGAATAACTATGGCTACACCTTC. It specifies CAIPGQGNNYGYTF.

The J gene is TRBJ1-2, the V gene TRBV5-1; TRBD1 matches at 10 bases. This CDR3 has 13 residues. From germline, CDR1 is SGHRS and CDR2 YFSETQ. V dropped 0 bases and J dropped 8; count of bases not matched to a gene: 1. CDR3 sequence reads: CASSLETGGGYTF. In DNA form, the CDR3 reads TGCGCCAGCAGCTTGGAGACAGGGGGCGGCTACACCTTC.

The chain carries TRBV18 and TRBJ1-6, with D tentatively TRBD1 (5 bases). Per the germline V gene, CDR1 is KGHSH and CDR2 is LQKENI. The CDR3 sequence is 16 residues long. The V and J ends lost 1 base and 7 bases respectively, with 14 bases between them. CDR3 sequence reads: CASSPRRDEMNSPLHF. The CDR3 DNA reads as TGTGCCAGCTCACCACGCAGGGATGAAATGAATTCACCCCTCCACTTT.

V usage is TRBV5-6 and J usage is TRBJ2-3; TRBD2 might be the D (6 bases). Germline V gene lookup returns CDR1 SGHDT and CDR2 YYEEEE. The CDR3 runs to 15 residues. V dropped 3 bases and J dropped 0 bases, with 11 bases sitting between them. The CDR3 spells CASSSGGQSTDTQYF. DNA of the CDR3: TGTGCCAGCAGCTCAGGAGGGCAGAGCACAGATACGCAGTATTTT. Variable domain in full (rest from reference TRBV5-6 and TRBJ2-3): DAGVTQSPTHLIKTRGQQVTLRCSPKSGHDTVSWYQQALGQGPQFIFQYYEEEERQRGNFPDRFSGHQFPNYSSELNVNALLLGDSALYLCASSSGGQSTDTQYFGPGTRLTVL.

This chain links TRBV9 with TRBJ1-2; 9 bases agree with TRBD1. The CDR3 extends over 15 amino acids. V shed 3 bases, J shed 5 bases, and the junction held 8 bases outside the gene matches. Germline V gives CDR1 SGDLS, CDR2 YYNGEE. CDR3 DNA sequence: TGTGCCAGCAGCGCAGCCCCGGGACAGGGATATGGCTACACCTTC. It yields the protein CASSAAPGQGYGYTF.

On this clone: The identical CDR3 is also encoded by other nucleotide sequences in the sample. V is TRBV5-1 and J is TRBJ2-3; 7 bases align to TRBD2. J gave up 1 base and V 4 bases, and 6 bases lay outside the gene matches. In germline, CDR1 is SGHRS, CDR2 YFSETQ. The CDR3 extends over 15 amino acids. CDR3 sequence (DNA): TGCGCCAGCAGCAGTGGTCGGGGGGGCACAGATACGCAGTATTTT. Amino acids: CASSSGRGGTDTQYF.

The CDR3 bases are TGTGCCAGCAGATCGGACAGGGGGCTTCCCTCTGGGGCCAACGTCCTGACTTTC. Translated: CASRSDRGLPSGANVLTF. The rearrangement links TRBV5-4 to TRBJ2-6; TRBD1 agrees at 11 bases. The CDR3 spans 18 residues. Germline loops: CDR1 SGHNT, CDR2 YYREEE (reference sequence). V gave up 5 bases and J gave up 0 bases; unmatched junction bases: 7.

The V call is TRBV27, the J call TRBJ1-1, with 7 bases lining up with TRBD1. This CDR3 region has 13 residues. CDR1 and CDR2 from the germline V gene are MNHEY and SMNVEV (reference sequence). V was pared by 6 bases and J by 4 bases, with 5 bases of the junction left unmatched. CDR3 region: CASSNRGTTEAFF. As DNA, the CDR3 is TGTGCCAGCAGCAACAGGGGTACCACTGAAGCTTTCTTT.